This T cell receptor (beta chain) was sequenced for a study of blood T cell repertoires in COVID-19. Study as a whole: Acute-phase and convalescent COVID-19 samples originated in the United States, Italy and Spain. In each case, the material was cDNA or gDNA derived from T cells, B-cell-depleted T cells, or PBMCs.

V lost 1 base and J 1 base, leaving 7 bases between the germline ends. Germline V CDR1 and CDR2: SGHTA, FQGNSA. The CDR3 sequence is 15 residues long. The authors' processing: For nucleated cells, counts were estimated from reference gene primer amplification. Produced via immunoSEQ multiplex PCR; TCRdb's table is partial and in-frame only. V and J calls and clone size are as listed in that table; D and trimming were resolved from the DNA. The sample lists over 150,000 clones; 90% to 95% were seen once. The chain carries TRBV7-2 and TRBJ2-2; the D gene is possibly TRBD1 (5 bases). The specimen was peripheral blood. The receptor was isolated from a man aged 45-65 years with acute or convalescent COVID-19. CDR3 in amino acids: CASSLEGMNTGELFF. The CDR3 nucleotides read TGTGCCAGCAGCTTAGAGGGGATGAACACCGGGGAGCTGTTTTTT.